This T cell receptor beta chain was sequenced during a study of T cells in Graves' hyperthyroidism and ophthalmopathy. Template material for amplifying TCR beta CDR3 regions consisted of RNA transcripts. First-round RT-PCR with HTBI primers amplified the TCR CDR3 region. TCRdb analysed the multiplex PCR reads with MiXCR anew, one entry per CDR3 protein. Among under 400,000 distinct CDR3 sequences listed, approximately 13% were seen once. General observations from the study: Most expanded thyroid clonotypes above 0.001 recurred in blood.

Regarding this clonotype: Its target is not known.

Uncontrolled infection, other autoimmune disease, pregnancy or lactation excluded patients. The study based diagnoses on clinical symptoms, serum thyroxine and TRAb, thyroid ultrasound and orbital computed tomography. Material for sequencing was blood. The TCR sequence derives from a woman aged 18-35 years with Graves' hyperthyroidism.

The CDR3 nucleotides read TGTGCCAGCCAACGGGCCCCAAGCGGCACTAGCACAGATACGCAGTATTTT. Encoded protein: CASQRAPSGTSTDTQYF. The rearrangement links TRBV27 to TRBJ2-3, with D possibly TRBD2 on 5 matching bases. CDR3 length: 17 residues. Germline V gene data show CDR1 as MNHEY and CDR2 as SMNVEV (reference sequence). V shed 8 bases and J shed 0 bases, with 21 bases lying between them.